Listed below are T cell receptor beta chains from one sample, sequenced in a study of OX40 agonist ivuxolimab in advanced cancers. TCRdb's table, derived via immunoSEQ multiplex PCR, lists solely in-frame clones and lacks some. The sample lists around 83,000 clones; over 75% were seen once. The sequencing used CD4+ or CD8+ T cells sorted from blood, collected in a trial of the OX40 agonist ivuxolimab. The receptors were sampled from an adult with an advanced solid tumor such as melanoma, head and neck, liver or kidney cancer. CDR3s leave out the opening cysteine and the closing phenylalanine or tryptophan.

cdr3_aa j_call v_call
ASSDSFVRHQPQH TRBJ1-5 TRBV6-4
ASSGVGKEQY TRBJ2-7 TRBV6-6
ASSTGTSYEQY TRBJ2-7 TRBV5-1
ASSPFGVNEQF TRBJ2-1 TRBV30
ASSANGPRNQPQH TRBJ1-5 TRBV2
ASSRGLAGSYEQY TRBJ2-7 TRBV11-3
ASNRGTADTQY TRBJ2-3 TRBV6-5
ASSFEAGDFGNTIY TRBJ1-3 TRBV5-1
ASSLRDTSTSGNTIY TRBJ1-3 TRBV19
ASSRSQREGRGETQY TRBJ2-5 TRBV28
ASSWAGLPQVF TRBJ2-1 TRBV5-4
ASSLSWRGKGAKNIQY TRBJ2-4 TRBV7-9
ASSPGQSFSGANVLT TRBJ2-6 TRBV7-9
ASSTQSGAGSYNEQF TRBJ2-1 TRBV18
ASSHRLAGPTDTQY TRBJ2-3 TRBV7-2
ASSEYQGLNGYT TRBJ1-2 TRBV2
ASSPGPGPTQY TRBJ2-3 TRBV4-1
ASSLTGTGSFGELF TRBJ2-2 TRBV7-3
ASSEGLMEPQH TRBJ1-5 TRBV6-1
ASSQDMNKNYGYT TRBJ1-2 TRBV4-1
ASRGSDRVAYGYT TRBJ1-2 TRBV2
ASSVSTFTDTQY TRBJ2-3 TRBV7-3
ASSSGIRTSEQF TRBJ2-1 TRBV6-5
ASSSPSAGYTEAF TRBJ1-1 TRBV5-1
ASRSSGGAETQY TRBJ2-5 TRBV19
ASSDTSRGVGQPQH TRBJ1-5 TRBV2
ASSDLAGALSGNTDTQY TRBJ2-3 TRBV6-4
ASSLRTGLNYEQY TRBJ2-7 TRBV11-2
ASNRDSGVGEQY TRBJ2-7 TRBV2
ASSFGLQDTQY TRBJ2-3 TRBV7-7
ASYGQMYRYT TRBJ1-2 TRBV6-1
ASSGAAANTGELF TRBJ2-2 TRBV9
ASSSGQGGSYEQY TRBJ2-7 TRBV11-2
ASSEISRVSYGYT TRBJ1-2 TRBV6-1
ASSISGSRADTQY TRBJ2-3 TRBV19
ASSLERQETQY TRBJ2-5 TRBV11-2
ASSRQGNTEAF TRBJ1-1 TRBV18
ASSPRQEMGTDTQY TRBJ2-3 TRBV18
ASRFRAYNEQF TRBJ2-1 TRBV5-6
ASSQDVIRDRVYGYT TRBJ1-2 TRBV4-1
ASSLGTGIYSNQPQH TRBJ1-5 TRBV5-6
ASSVRQAEEAF TRBJ1-1 TRBV18
ASSLDPGGRTGELF TRBJ2-2 TRBV11-2
ASSYSSQNQPQH TRBJ1-5 TRBV7-2
ASSEALGDESGELF TRBJ2-2 TRBV6-1
ASSASSGQETQY TRBJ2-5 TRBV28
ASSFAETGNYEQY TRBJ2-7 TRBV28
ASSSGGNEKLF TRBJ1-4 TRBV11-2
ASSFTGAGATQY TRBJ2-3 TRBV5-6